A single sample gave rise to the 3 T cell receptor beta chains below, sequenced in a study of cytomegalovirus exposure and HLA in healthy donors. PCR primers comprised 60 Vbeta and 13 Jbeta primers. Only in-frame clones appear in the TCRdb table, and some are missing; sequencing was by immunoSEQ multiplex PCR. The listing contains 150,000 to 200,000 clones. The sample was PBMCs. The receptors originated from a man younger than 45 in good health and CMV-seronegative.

The CDR3 is CASSLSSIAGELFF. As DNA, the CDR3 is TGTGCCAGCAGTTTAAGCTCCATCGCCGGGGAGCTGTTTTTT. V is TRBV27 and J is TRBJ2-2; D call uncertain. V dropped 2 bases and J dropped 6 bases, with 10 bases sitting between them. Germline lookup yields CDR1 MNHEY and CDR2 SMNVEV (reference sequence). The CDR3 extends over 14 amino acids.

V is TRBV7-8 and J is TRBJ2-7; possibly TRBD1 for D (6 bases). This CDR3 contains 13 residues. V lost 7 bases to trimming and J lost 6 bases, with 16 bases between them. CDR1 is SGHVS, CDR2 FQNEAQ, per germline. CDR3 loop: CASTDTGIGEQYF. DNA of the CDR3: TGTGCCAGCACGGATACAGGGATTGGCGAGCAGTACTTC.

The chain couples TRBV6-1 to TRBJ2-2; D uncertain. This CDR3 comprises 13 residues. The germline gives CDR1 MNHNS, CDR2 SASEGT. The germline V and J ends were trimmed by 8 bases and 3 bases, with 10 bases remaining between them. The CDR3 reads CASARGYTGELFF. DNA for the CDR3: TGTGCCAGCGCTCGAGGCTACACCGGGGAGCTGTTTTTT.